This T cell receptor beta chain was captured by sequencing in a study of blood T cell repertoires in COVID-19. Background on the study: Spain, Italy and the United States supplied samples that represented acute and convalescent COVID-19. The analysed material was cDNA or gDNA that came from T cells, B-cell-depleted T cells, or PBMCs.

The CDR3 loop spans 15 amino acids. Germline CDR1 is MNHEY and CDR2 is SVGAGI. The junction had 6 bases not matched to a gene; V was cut back by 6 bases and J by 2 bases. Using immunoSEQ multiplex PCR, the repertoire was profiled, and TCRdb retains in-frame clones only, with some absent. Found here are 150,000 to 200,000 clones, approximately 86% of them singletons; the top ten hold 7% to 10%. The TCR sequence derives from a man aged 45-65 years with active or convalescent COVID-19. Sequencing was carried out using peripheral blood. The J gene is TRBJ2-7, the V gene TRBV6-5; TRBD2 matches at 11 bases. CDR3: CASSGLAGSAYEQYF. The CDR3 coding sequence is TGTGCCAGCAGCGGACTAGCGGGTTCTGCCTACGAGCAGTACTTC.